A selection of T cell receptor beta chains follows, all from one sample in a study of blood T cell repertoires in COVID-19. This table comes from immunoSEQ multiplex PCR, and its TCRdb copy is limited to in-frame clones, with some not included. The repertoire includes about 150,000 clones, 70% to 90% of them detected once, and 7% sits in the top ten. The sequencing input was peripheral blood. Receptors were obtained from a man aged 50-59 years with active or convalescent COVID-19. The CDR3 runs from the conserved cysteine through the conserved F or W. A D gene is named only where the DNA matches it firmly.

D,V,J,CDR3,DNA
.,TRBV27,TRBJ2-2,CASRFSSGAGELFF,TGTGCCAGCAGATTTTCATCGGGGGCCGGGGAGCTGTTTTTT
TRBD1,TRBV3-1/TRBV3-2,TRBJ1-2,CASSQGTGGSNYGYTF,TGTGCCAGCAGCCAAGGGACAGGGGGCTCGAACTATGGCTACACCTTC
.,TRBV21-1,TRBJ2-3,CASSKLPTSGNTDTQYF,TGTGCCAGCAGCAAATTGCCGACTAGCGGTAACACAGATACGCAGTATTTT
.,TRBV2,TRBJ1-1,CASSEGRSTEAFF,TGTGCCAGCAGTGAAGGACGGAGCACTGAAGCTTTCTTT
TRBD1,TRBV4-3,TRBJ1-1,CASSQDRTGATEAFF,TGCGCCAGCAGCCAAGATAGGACAGGGGCGACTGAAGCTTTCTTT
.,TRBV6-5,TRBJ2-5,CASSSSSETQYF,TGTGCCAGCAGTTCCTCCTCGGAGACCCAGTACTTC
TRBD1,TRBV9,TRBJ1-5,CASSVGTGGGNQPQHF,TGTGCCAGCAGCGTAGGGACAGGGGGCGGCAATCAGCCCCAGCATTTT
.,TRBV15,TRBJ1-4,CATSRDRHGFGRENEKLFF,TGTGCCACCAGCAGAGATCGGCACGGCTTCGGACGGGAAAATGAAAAACTGTTTTTT
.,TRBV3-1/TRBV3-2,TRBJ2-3,CASSQTVTDTQYF,TGTGCCAGCAGCCAGACAGTTACAGATACGCAGTATTTT
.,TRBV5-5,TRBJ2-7,CASSPSTSTYEQYF,TGTGCCAGCAGTCCCTCGACTAGTACCTACGAGCAGTACTTC
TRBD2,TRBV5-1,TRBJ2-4,CASSPWGGTDIQYF,TGCGCCAGCAGCCCTTGGGGGGGTACGGACATTCAGTACTTC
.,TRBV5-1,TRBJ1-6,CASSSHRENSPLHF,TGCGCCAGCAGCTCGCACAGGGAAAATTCACCCCTCCACTTT
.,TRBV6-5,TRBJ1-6,CASREDSPLHF,TGTGCCAGCAGGGAGGATTCACCCCTCCACTTT
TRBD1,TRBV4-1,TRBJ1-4,CASSQEGQGYEKLFF,TGCGCCAGCAGCCAAGAGGGACAGGGCTACGAAAAACTGTTTTTT
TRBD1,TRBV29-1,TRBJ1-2,CSVNGDRVAGYTF,TGCAGCGTTAATGGGGACAGGGTCGCTGGCTACACCTTC
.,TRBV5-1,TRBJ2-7,CASSFLVPGEQYF,TGCGCCAGCAGCTTCTTAGTACCCGGGGAGCAGTACTTC
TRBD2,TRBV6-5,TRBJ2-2,CASLRLAGTGELFF,TGTGCCAGCCTCCGACTAGCGGGAACCGGGGAGCTGTTTTTT
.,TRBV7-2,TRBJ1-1,CASSFDSYTEAFF,TGTGCCAGCAGCTTCGACAGTTACACTGAAGCTTTCTTT
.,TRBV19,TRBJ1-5,CASSAGHTNQPQHF,TGTGCCAGTAGTGCCGGACACACCAATCAGCCCCAGCATTTT
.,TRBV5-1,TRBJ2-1,CASSFLASSYNEQFF,TGCGCCAGCAGCTTCCTAGCGAGCTCCTACAATGAGCAGTTCTTC
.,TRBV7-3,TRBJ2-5,CASSGQTGPQETQYF,TGTGCCAGCAGCGGGCAAACAGGGCCCCAAGAGACCCAGTACTTC
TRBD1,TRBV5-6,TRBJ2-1,CASSLGRGHEQFF,TGTGCCAGCAGCTTGGGCAGGGGGCATGAGCAGTTCTTC
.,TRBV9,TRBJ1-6,CASSVAGGNNSPLHF,TGTGCCAGCAGCGTAGCCGGAGGGAACAATTCACCCCTCCACTTT
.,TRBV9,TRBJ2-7,CASSGAGPYEQYF,TGTGCCAGCAGCGGGGCAGGTCCCTACGAGCAGTACTTC
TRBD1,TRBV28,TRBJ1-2,CASSFPETGTNYGYTF,TGTGCCAGCAGTTTTCCTGAGACAGGGACTAACTATGGCTACACCTTC
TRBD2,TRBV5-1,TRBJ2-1,CASSLTSGGNEQFF,TGCGCCAGCAGCTTGACTAGCGGCGGAAATGAGCAGTTCTTC
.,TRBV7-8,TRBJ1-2,CASSFRGFGEADYGYTF,TGTGCCAGCAGCTTTCGGGGGTTCGGGGAAGCGGACTATGGCTACACCTTC